The present T cell receptor beta chain was sequenced within a study of T cell responses to AZD1222 COVID-19 vaccine. The wider study: The analysis combined second doses at about 4 or about 12 weeks.

CDR3 length equals 16 residues. Trimming left V 4 bases short and J 0 bases short, with 13 bases between. Per germline, CDR1 MGHRA and CDR2 YSYEKL. General study points: Of spike-specific TCRs, nearly half reportedly target regions left unmutated in variants. Spike-spanning, vaccine-associated CD4 TCRs were dominant at 160-218 and 743-854.

With respect to this clone: Its antigen remains unidentified.

Libraries were prepared by immunoSEQ multiplex PCR; TCRdb keeps only in-frame clonotypes and omits some of them. The sample holds about 110,000 clones, 91% seen once. Sequencing was performed on peripheral blood, taken on day 0 of AZD1222 vaccination. The V and J genes are TRBV4-1 and TRBJ1-3; the D is unclear. The source is an adult in good health. For the CDR3, the DNA is TGCGCCAGCAGCCGCCGACCGGACCGCTCTGGAAACACCATATATTTT. Translating gives CASSRRPDRSGNTIYF.